This is a list of T cell receptor beta chains from one sample in a study of T cell changes during pregnancy in multiple sclerosis. Only in-frame clones appear in the TCRdb table, and some are missing; sequencing was by immunoSEQ multiplex PCR. The top ten clones hold around 2.5% of a sample with some 59,000 clones, 80% to 90% of them seen once. The source was peripheral blood, collected in the first trimester of pregnancy. The receptors stem from a female donor with multiple sclerosis, enrolled in a pregnancy study. Each CDR3 is given with its conserved first and last residue. A D gene is named only where the DNA matches it firmly. Size is omitted from some rows. Given values are once, few, many or a class for expanded clones.

size: .; length: 15; J: TRBJ2-7; D: TRBD1; V: TRBV18; DNA: TGTGCCAGCTCACCACCCGGACAGGGGGCGCACGAGCAGTACTTC; CDR3: CASSPPGQGAHEQYF
size: .; length: 15; J: TRBJ2-5; D: TRBD1; V: TRBV5-1; DNA: TGCGCCAGCAGCCCGACAGGGGGCTTACAAGAGACCCAGTACTTC; CDR3: CASSPTGGLQETQYF
size: many; length: 17; J: TRBJ2-6; D: .; V: TRBV11-2; DNA: TGTGCCAGCAGCTCGTCAGGGGTTCGGTCTGGGGCCAACGTCCTGACTTTC; CDR3: CASSSSGVRSGANVLTF
size: few; length: 15; J: TRBJ1-1; D: .; V: TRBV18; DNA: TGTGCCAGCTCACCACTACAGGGATGGAACACTGAAGCTTTCTTT; CDR3: CASSPLQGWNTEAFF
size: .; length: 16; J: TRBJ2-6; D: .; V: TRBV4-2; DNA: TGTGCCAGCAGCCAAGATGACCTAGCTGGGGCCAACGTCCTGACTTTC; CDR3: CASSQDDLAGANVLTF
size: .; length: 14; J: TRBJ2-2; D: .; V: TRBV7-3; DNA: TGTGCCAGCAGCTTAAATCCCTCCACCGGGGAGCTGTTTTTT; CDR3: CASSLNPSTGELFF
size: .; length: 11; J: TRBJ2-1; D: .; V: TRBV20-1; DNA: TGCAGTGCCCGCGACTGGGATGAGCAGTTCTTC; CDR3: CSARDWDEQFF
size: .; length: 16; J: TRBJ2-1; D: TRBD2; V: TRBV10-2; DNA: TGCGCCAGCAGCCGTTGGACTAGCGGGGGCCTGAATGAGCAGTTCTTC; CDR3: CASSRWTSGGLNEQFF
size: .; length: 12; J: TRBJ2-5; D: .; V: TRBV7-2; DNA: TGTGCCAGCACCCTGCTCGGGGAGACCCAGTACTTC; CDR3: CASTLLGETQYF
size: .; length: 13; J: TRBJ1-5; D: .; V: TRBV30; DNA: TGTGCCTGGTCAGCGGGCAGGAATCAGCCCCAGCATTTT; CDR3: CAWSAGRNQPQHF
size: once; length: 13; J: TRBJ2-5; D: .; V: TRBV7-8; DNA: TGTGCCAGCAGCTCGAGCCCCCAAGAGACCCAGTACTTC; CDR3: CASSSSPQETQYF
size: once; length: 16; J: TRBJ2-7; D: TRBD1; V: TRBV5-1; DNA: TGCGCCAGCAGCTTGGAAGTTGGGACAGGGACATACGAGCAGTACTTC; CDR3: CASSLEVGTGTYEQYF
size: .; length: 15; J: TRBJ2-1; D: .; V: TRBV7-8; DNA: TGTGCCAGCAGCCGGGGACTTAACCCCGCCAATGAGCAGTTCTTC; CDR3: CASSRGLNPANEQFF
size: .; length: 19; J: TRBJ2-7; D: .; V: TRBV6-1; DNA: TGTGCCAGCAGTGCGCAGAAAGCCGGGACACCGACCTTTTGGAGGGAGCAGTACTTC; CDR3: CASSAQKAGTPTFWREQYF
size: .; length: 13; J: TRBJ2-5; D: TRBD1; V: TRBV6-1; DNA: TGTGCCAGCAGATCGGGACAGCAAGAGACCCAGTACTTC; CDR3: CASRSGQQETQYF
size: once; length: 12; J: TRBJ1-5; D: .; V: TRBV30; DNA: TGTGCCTGGGACAGGCACAATCAGCCCCAGCATTTT; CDR3: CAWDRHNQPQHF
size: .; length: 14; J: TRBJ2-7; D: .; V: TRBV5-3; DNA: TGTGCCAGAAGCTTGGGCGGCCCTCGGGACGAGCAGTACTTC; CDR3: CARSLGGPRDEQYF
size: .; length: 13; J: TRBJ2-3; D: .; V: TRBV30; DNA: TGTGCCTGGAGTCCGGGACACACAGATACGCAGTATTTT; CDR3: CAWSPGHTDTQYF
size: .; length: 14; J: TRBJ1-6; D: .; V: TRBV28; DNA: TGTGCCAGCATCCTCCAGGGTTGGAATTCACCCCTCCACTTT; CDR3: CASILQGWNSPLHF
size: .; length: 13; J: TRBJ1-1; D: TRBD1; V: TRBV29-1; DNA: TGCAGCGTCAAGGGACAGGCGAACACTGAAGCTTTCTTT; CDR3: CSVKGQANTEAFF
size: .; length: 13; J: TRBJ2-3; D: .; V: TRBV9; DNA: TGTGCCAGCAGCGTAGCGGGGGAGGCTACGCAGTATTTT; CDR3: CASSVAGEATQYF
size: .; length: 16; J: TRBJ2-3; D: TRBD2; V: TRBV5-5; DNA: TGCGCCAGCAGCCAAGCCGAGCGGGGGGTGGCAGATACGCAGTATTTT; CDR3: CASSQAERGVADTQYF
size: .; length: 13; J: TRBJ1-2; D: TRBD1; V: TRBV5-6; DNA: TGTGCCAGCAGCTCTGGACAGGGCAGAGGCTACACCTTC; CDR3: CASSSGQGRGYTF
size: .; length: 12; J: TRBJ1-5; D: .; V: TRBV5-6; DNA: TGTGCCAGCAGCTTTGCGAGTCAGCCCCAGCATTTT; CDR3: CASSFASQPQHF
size: .; length: 14; J: TRBJ1-1; D: TRBD1; V: TRBV12-5; DNA: TGTGCTAGTGGTCCGGACAGGGTATGGCCGAAAGCTTTCTTT; CDR3: CASGPDRVWPKAFF
size: .; length: 12; J: TRBJ1-1; D: TRBD1; V: TRBV7-6; DNA: TGTGCCAGCAGCAAGGGGACAGCGAAAGCTTTCTTT; CDR3: CASSKGTAKAFF